This T cell receptor beta chain is drawn from a study of blood T cell repertoires in COVID-19. Study in general: PBMCs, B-cell-depleted T cells, or T cells provided the cDNA or gDNA that made up the material.

Produced via immunoSEQ multiplex PCR; TCRdb's table is partial and in-frame only. The sample shows about 39,000 clones, just over 90% of them seen only once. This clone was picked up a small number of times. This receptor was obtained from a man aged 45-60 years with active COVID-19. The sequenced sample was peripheral blood.

The CDR3 region is CATVQLGQGYEQYF. The CDR3 bases are TGTGCCACCGTTCAATTGGGACAGGGATACGAGCAGTACTTC. The rearrangement joins TRBV6-5 to TRBJ2-7; 9 bases map to TRBD1. This CDR3 is 14 amino acids long. The trim removed 10 bases at V and 4 bases at J, leaving 11 bases unmatched. Germline assignment: CDR1 MNHEY and CDR2 SVGAGI.